This is a list of T cell receptor beta chains from one sample in a study of T cell changes during pregnancy in multiple sclerosis. Profiling relied on immunoSEQ multiplex PCR, and the TCRdb table lists in-frame clones only, not all of them. The sample shows roughly 60,000 clones, around 96% of them seen only once. The sequences come from CD8+ T cells from peripheral blood mononuclear cells, collected after pregnancy. These receptors came from a female donor with multiple sclerosis, enrolled in a pregnancy study. CDR3s include the opening cysteine and the closing phenylalanine or tryptophan. Fields, in order: J gene, CDR3 length, clone size, V gene, D gene, CDR3 DNA, CDR3 protein. The D gene is left open where the match is weak. Clone size is stated in some rows and not others, as once, few, many or a class when expanded.

J: TRBJ1-5; length: 14; size: NA; V: TRBV27; D: NA; DNA: TGTGCCAGCAGCCCTAGGGGGGGTTATCAGCCCCAGCATTTT; CDR3: CASSPRGGYQPQHF
J: TRBJ1-5; length: 14; size: NA; V: TRBV19; D: NA; DNA: TGTGCCAGTAGGGGGGAGGGGTTAAATCAGCCCCAGCATTTT; CDR3: CASRGEGLNQPQHF
J: TRBJ1-2; length: 15; size: NA; V: TRBV13; D: NA; DNA: TGTGCCAGCAGCTTAGGGGCCAGGCCTGGGGGCGGCTACACCTTC; CDR3: CASSLGARPGGGYTF
J: TRBJ2-7; length: 14; size: NA; V: TRBV15; D: NA; DNA: TGTGCCACCAGCAGTAATGGCGGTACCTACGAGCAGTACTTC; CDR3: CATSSNGGTYEQYF
J: TRBJ2-7; length: 15; size: NA; V: TRBV2; D: TRBD1; DNA: TGTGCCAGCAGGGGATCCAGGGGGACAAACTACGAGCAGTACTTC; CDR3: CASRGSRGTNYEQYF
J: TRBJ1-5; length: 15; size: NA; V: TRBV27; D: NA; DNA: TGTGCCAGCAGTTTGAGTGCAGGGGCGAAACAGCCCCAGCATTTT; CDR3: CASSLSAGAKQPQHF
J: TRBJ2-7; length: 15; size: once; V: TRBV5-6; D: NA; DNA: TGTGCCAGCAGCTACCCGACAGGACCCGCGTACGAGCAGTACTTC; CDR3: CASSYPTGPAYEQYF
J: TRBJ1-1; length: 12; size: NA; V: TRBV19; D: NA; DNA: TGTGCCAGCTTAACAGGGAACACTGAAGCTTTCTTT; CDR3: CASLTGNTEAFF
J: TRBJ2-7; length: 15; size: NA; V: TRBV19; D: NA; DNA: TGTGCCAGTACCATACGAACCGGGTCCTCCTACGAGCAGTACTTC; CDR3: CASTIRTGSSYEQYF
J: TRBJ2-7; length: 13; size: NA; V: TRBV29-1; D: NA; DNA: TGCAGCGTTAGGGACACCTACTCCTACGAGCAGTACTTC; CDR3: CSVRDTYSYEQYF
J: TRBJ2-1; length: 15; size: NA; V: TRBV7-6; D: NA; DNA: TGTGCCAGCAGCCCGGACCTAGGGGCGTACAATGAGCAGTTCTTC; CDR3: CASSPDLGAYNEQFF
J: TRBJ2-3; length: 18; size: NA; V: TRBV18; D: TRBD2; DNA: TGTGCCAGCTCACCAAGGGCTAGCGGGAGAGCTAACACAGATACGCAGTATTTT; CDR3: CASSPRASGRANTDTQYF
J: TRBJ1-1; length: 18; size: NA; V: TRBV5-1; D: NA; DNA: TGCGCCAGCACCATCGGGGGATCCTCTTTCTACATGAACACTGAAGCTTTCTTT; CDR3: CASTIGGSSFYMNTEAFF
J: TRBJ1-2; length: 11; size: NA; V: TRBV7-9; D: TRBD1; DNA: TGTGCCAGCCTCTCAGGGGGCGGCTACACCTTC; CDR3: CASLSGGGYTF
J: TRBJ1-1; length: 13; size: NA; V: TRBV27; D: NA; DNA: TGTGCCGCAGCGGGGGGGGTGAACACTGAAGCTTTCTTT; CDR3: CAAAGGVNTEAFF
J: TRBJ2-3; length: 16; size: NA; V: TRBV27; D: TRBD2; DNA: TGTGCCAGCAGTTCATCAGCGGGAGAATTCACAGATACGCAGTATTTT; CDR3: CASSSSAGEFTDTQYF
J: TRBJ2-5; length: 19; size: NA; V: TRBV2; D: TRBD2; DNA: TGTGCCAGCAGCGAGAGGGGTGTTTGGGCTAGCGGGGCACAAGAGACCCAGTACTTC; CDR3: CASSERGVWASGAQETQYF
J: TRBJ2-1; length: 14; size: NA; V: TRBV27; D: TRBD2; DNA: TGTGCCAGCACCAAGACTAGCTATCATGGTGAGCAGTTCTTC; CDR3: CASTKTSYHGEQFF
J: TRBJ1-4; length: 15; size: NA; V: TRBV25-1; D: NA; DNA: TGTGCCAGCAGTGAATCAGGGTTTACTAATGAAAAACTGTTTTTT; CDR3: CASSESGFTNEKLFF
J: TRBJ2-5; length: 11; size: NA; V: TRBV19; D: NA; DNA: TGTGCCAGTAGTGCGCAAGAGACCCAGTACTTC; CDR3: CASSAQETQYF
J: TRBJ2-7; length: 13; size: NA; V: TRBV27; D: TRBD2; DNA: TGTGCCACCCTGGGGGGGAGCGGGGGCGAGCAGTACTTC; CDR3: CATLGGSGGEQYF
J: TRBJ2-6; length: 16; size: NA; V: TRBV27; D: TRBD2; DNA: TGTGCCAGCAGTTTTTTGTCGGGAGGGGGTGGCAACGTCCTGACTTTC; CDR3: CASSFLSGGGGNVLTF
J: TRBJ2-2; length: 16; size: NA; V: TRBV19; D: TRBD2; DNA: TGTGCCAGTAGTATAGGAGGCGGGAGGGGCACCGGGGAGCTGTTTTTT; CDR3: CASSIGGGRGTGELFF
J: TRBJ2-3; length: 15; size: NA; V: TRBV5-1; D: NA; DNA: TGCGCCAGCAGCTTGGATCGGGGTGGCACAGATACGCAGTATTTT; CDR3: CASSLDRGGTDTQYF
J: TRBJ2-2; length: 12; size: NA; V: TRBV28; D: NA; DNA: TGTGCCAGCAGTGACGAGGCCGGGGAGCTGTTTTTT; CDR3: CASSDEAGELFF
J: TRBJ2-7; length: 13; size: NA; V: TRBV7-9; D: NA; DNA: TGTGCCAGCCGCCCGGGACACGGCTACGAGCAGTACTTC; CDR3: CASRPGHGYEQYF
J: TRBJ2-3; length: 15; size: NA; V: TRBV28; D: TRBD2; DNA: TGTGCCAGCACTTATCGGCGGGAGGCCAAGAATACGCAGTATTTT; CDR3: CASTYRREAKNTQYF
J: TRBJ1-4; length: 20; size: NA; V: TRBV7-8; D: NA; DNA: TGTGCCAGCAGCCCAACGCGGCAGGGGCAGGCCCCCAGGGGTAATGAAAAACTGTTTTTT; CDR3: CASSPTRQGQAPRGNEKLFF
J: TRBJ1-1; length: 15; size: NA; V: TRBV28; D: NA; DNA: TGTGCCAGCAGTTTTAGGGGGTTCCTGAACACTGAAGCTTTCTTT; CDR3: CASSFRGFLNTEAFF
J: TRBJ1-5; length: 17; size: NA; V: TRBV28; D: TRBD1; DNA: TGTGCCAGCAGTTTATACGGGACAGCGTATAGCAATCAGCCCCAGCATTTT; CDR3: CASSLYGTAYSNQPQHF
J: TRBJ2-7; length: 14; size: NA; V: TRBV27; D: NA; DNA: TGTGCCAGCAGTCAGGGGGGTCCCTCCTACGAGCAGTACTTC; CDR3: CASSQGGPSYEQYF
J: TRBJ1-1; length: 12; size: once; V: TRBV28; D: NA; DNA: TGTGCCAGCAGTCATTGGGCTCCTGAAGCTTTCTTT; CDR3: CASSHWAPEAFF
J: TRBJ2-1; length: 15; size: NA; V: TRBV19; D: TRBD1; DNA: TGTGCCAGTAGTATGGGACAGGGGATGAACAATGAGCAGTTCTTC; CDR3: CASSMGQGMNNEQFF
J: TRBJ2-7; length: 12; size: NA; V: TRBV27; D: TRBD1; DNA: TGTGCCAGCAGTAGCGACAGGGCCGAGCAGTACTTC; CDR3: CASSSDRAEQYF
J: TRBJ1-4; length: 13; size: NA; V: TRBV9; D: TRBD1; DNA: TGTGCCAGTTCCGGGACAGGGGGTGAAAAACTGTTTTTT; CDR3: CASSGTGGEKLFF
J: TRBJ2-1; length: 19; size: NA; V: TRBV27; D: TRBD2; DNA: TGTGCCAGCAGTTTATTGACGGGACTAGCGGGAGGTTCCTACAATGAGCAGTTCTTC; CDR3: CASSLLTGLAGGSYNEQFF
J: TRBJ1-5; length: 16; size: NA; V: TRBV4-1; D: NA; DNA: TGCGCCAGCAGCCCTCAGTGGCAGGGTATCGTTCAGCCCCAGCATTTT; CDR3: CASSPQWQGIVQPQHF
J: TRBJ2-1; length: 15; size: NA; V: TRBV5-4; D: NA; DNA: TGTGCCAGCAGCCTGGGGCAGGATGGGTACAATGAGCAGTTCTTC; CDR3: CASSLGQDGYNEQFF
J: TRBJ2-1; length: 17; size: NA; V: TRBV28; D: TRBD2; DNA: TGTGCCAGCAGTCCGCGGGAGGGGGTAGCGGGAGGGTATGAGCAGTTCTTC; CDR3: CASSPREGVAGGYEQFF
J: TRBJ2-2; length: 13; size: NA; V: TRBV29-1; D: NA; DNA: TGCAGCGCGGGTCCAGGGAAGGGCGGGGAGCTGTTTTTT; CDR3: CSAGPGKGGELFF
J: TRBJ1-2; length: 10; size: NA; V: TRBV6-6; D: NA; DNA: TGTGCCAGCACCTCTGGGCGCTTGACCTTC; CDR3: CASTSGRLTF
J: TRBJ2-7; length: 13; size: once; V: TRBV4-1; D: TRBD2; DNA: TGCGCCAGCAGACAGGGACTAGGCGGAGAGCAGTACTTC; CDR3: CASRQGLGGEQYF
J: TRBJ1-2; length: 15; size: NA; V: TRBV28; D: TRBD1; DNA: TGTGCCAGCAGTACCAGACAGGGGGCATTTTATGGCTACACCTTC; CDR3: CASSTRQGAFYGYTF
J: TRBJ2-1; length: 16; size: once; V: TRBV13; D: NA; DNA: TGTGCCAGCAACGAAAGGGGGGGGTTCGTCTTAGGTGAGCAGTTCTTC; CDR3: CASNERGGFVLGEQFF
J: TRBJ2-5; length: 16; size: NA; V: TRBV11-2; D: TRBD1; DNA: TGTGCCAGCAGCCCACTCAGGGGGCGGATACAAGAGACCCAGTACTTC; CDR3: CASSPLRGRIQETQYF
J: TRBJ2-7; length: 15; size: NA; V: TRBV2; D: TRBD2; DNA: TGTGCCAGCAGCGGGGGGGAGGCTGTTTCCTACGAGCAGTACTTC; CDR3: CASSGGEAVSYEQYF
J: TRBJ2-7; length: 11; size: once; V: TRBV19; D: NA; DNA: TGTGCCAGTAGTTGGGGCGCCGAGCAGTACTTC; CDR3: CASSWGAEQYF